The 25 T cell receptor beta chains in this list originate from one sample, sequenced in a study of cytomegalovirus exposure and HLA in healthy donors. The PCR used 60 Vbeta and 13 Jbeta primers. Repertoires were generated with immunoSEQ multiplex PCR, while TCRdb's copy carries only in-frame clones and drops some. Among some 110,000 clones listed, approximately 81% were seen once. The sequenced sample was PBMCs. The receptors shown here come from a man aged 25 to 40 in good health and CMV-seronegative.

V is TRBV5-6 and J is TRBJ2-3, with TRBD2 matching 13 bases. Trimming at V came to 5 bases and at J to 2 bases, leaving 14 bases not matched to a gene. This CDR3 has 19 residues. CDR1 is SGHDT, CDR2 YYEEEE, per germline. The CDR3: CASRTGLAGLKKNTDTQYF. CDR3 bases: TGTGCCAGCAGAACGGGACTAGCGGGACTCAAGAAAAACACAGATACGCAGTATTTT. The complete variable domain, with remaining parts taken from reference TRBV5-6 and TRBJ2-3, reads DAGVTQSPTHLIKTRGQQVTLRCSPKSGHDTVSWYQQALGQGPQFIFQYYEEEERQRGNFPDRFSGHQFPNYSSELNVNALLLGDSALYLCASRTGLAGLKKNTDTQYFGPGTRLTVL.

A few counts support this clone. CDR3 sequence (DNA): TGCAGCGTTGTTAAAGGGACAGGGGTTAGCTACGAGCAGTACTTC. It specifies CSVVKGTGVSYEQYF. The chain has TRBV29-1 and TRBJ2-7, with 10 nucleotides matching TRBD1. CDR3 length: 15 amino acids. CDR1 is SQVTM, CDR2 ANQGSEA, per germline. Unmatched junction bases numbered 9, after V lost 4 bases and J lost 3 bases.

The J gene is TRBJ1-1, the V gene TRBV6-5; D gene unclear. The V gene's germline CDR1 is MNHEY and CDR2 SVGAGI. This CDR3 is built from 14 residues. Trimming pared 8 bases from V and 10 bases from J, leaving 23 bases between. The CDR3 bases are TGTGCCAGCTGGGGAGGCTCCGACAAACTAGTAGCTTTCTTT. Its translation: CASWGGSDKLVAFF.

The rearrangement joins TRBV15 to TRBJ1-2; no definite D call. This CDR3 has 15 amino acids. The ends were cut back, 0 bases at V and 8 bases at J, with 16 bases in the middle. Germline CDR1 reads LNHNV; CDR2 reads YYDKDF (reference sequence). CDR3 DNA: TGTGCCACCAGCAGAGAGGGTACGGCGGACTGGGGCTACACCTTC. Its protein is CATSREGTADWGYTF.

The J gene is TRBJ1-3, the V gene TRBV11-2; possible D gene TRBD1, 5 bases. Per the germline V gene, CDR1 is SGHAT and CDR2 is FQNNGV. This CDR3 comprises 15 residues. V was shortened by 0 bases and J by 3 bases, with 9 bases between the two germline ends. CDR3 in DNA: TGTGCCAGCAGCTTAGACCGGCAGGGTGGAAACACCATATATTTT. Its translation: CASSLDRQGGNTIYF.

V gene TRBV27 combines with J gene TRBJ1-6; possible D gene TRBD1, 6 bases. Trimming pared 2 bases from V and 7 bases from J, leaving 15 bases between. Germline CDR1 MNHEY, CDR2 SMNVEV (reference sequence). This CDR3 spans 16 amino acids. The CDR3 sequence is CASSLPPGGDNSPLHF. In nucleotides, the CDR3 is TGTGCCAGCAGTTTACCCCCTGGGGGCGACAATTCACCCCTCCACTTT.

The gene calls are TRBV19 and TRBJ1-1; 7 bases fit TRBD1. The germline V gene has CDR1 LNHDA and CDR2 SQIVND (reference sequence). V shed 5 bases and J 4 bases; nucleotides not matched to a gene: 10. This CDR3 has 15 amino acids. The CDR3 region is CASSLLGQGGTEAFF. The CDR3 DNA follows: TGTGCCAGTAGTTTGCTTGGCCAGGGGGGCACTGAAGCTTTCTTT.

The V call is TRBV9, the J call TRBJ2-3; 9 bases line up with TRBD1. Trimming at V came to 2 bases and at J to 5 bases, leaving 6 bases not matched to a gene. Germline V gene data show CDR1 as SGDLS and CDR2 as YYNGEE. This CDR3 spans 15 amino acids. The CDR3 protein is CASSVKTGGGDTQYF. CDR3 coding DNA: TGTGCCAGCAGCGTCAAAACAGGGGGCGGAGATACGCAGTATTTT.

This chain connects TRBV28 to TRBJ2-5; D gene unclear. With 7 bases removed from V and 5 bases from J, the gap between germline ends came to 8 bases. CDR1 MDHEN and CDR2 SYDVKM come from the germline V gene. The CDR3 extends over 11 amino acids. CDR3 in DNA: TGTGCCAGCACCTATTTCGAGACCCAGTACTTC. Protein: CASTYFETQYF. The full variable domain, rest sourced from reference TRBV28 and TRBJ2-5, is DVKVTQSSRYLVKRTGEKVFLECVQDMDHENMFWYRQDPGLGLRLIYFSYDVKMKEKGDIPEGYSVSREKKERFSLILESASTNQTSMYLCASTYFETQYFGPGTRLLVL.

This rearrangement joins TRBV2 to TRBJ1-1; 9 positions match TRBD1. After removal of 4 bases from V and 2 bases from J, the junction contained 2 bases not matched to a gene. Germline CDR1 and CDR2: SNHLY and FYNNEI. There are 14 residues in the CDR3. The CDR3 is CASSVDRGNTEAFF. The CDR3 DNA sequence: TGTGCCAGCAGTGTGGACAGGGGTAACACTGAAGCTTTCTTT.

The rearrangement uses TRBV27 and TRBJ1-1; TRBD1 might be the D (6 bases). Germline CDR1 MNHEY, CDR2 SMNVEV (reference sequence). Between the trimmed V and J ends, which lost 4 bases and 6 bases, there was a span of 15 bases. CDR3 size: 14 residues. The CDR3 reads CASSSGWAGAEAFF. As DNA, the CDR3 is TGTGCCAGCAGTTCGGGCTGGGCAGGGGCTGAAGCTTTCTTT.

The gene calls are TRBV19 and TRBJ2-7; D is undetermined. Germline lookup yields CDR1 LNHDA and CDR2 SQIVND (reference sequence). The V end lost 6 bases, the J end lost 0 bases, and 9 bases lay between the germline ends. CDR3 length equals 13 residues. The CDR3 region is CASSVVGSYEQYF. Here the CDR3 DNA reads TGTGCCAGTAGCGTGGTCGGCTCCTACGAGCAGTACTTC.

Only a few counts were recorded for this clone. In the same sample, other DNA sequences code for this CDR3. The chain carries TRBV6-5 and TRBJ1-3; D ambiguous. Per the germline V gene, CDR1 is MNHEY and CDR2 is SVGAGI. The CDR3 loop spans 12 amino acids. Trimming removed 6 bases at V and 2 bases at J, with 5 bases between. CDR3 DNA sequence: TGTGCCAGCAGCTCTACTGGAAACACCATATATTTT. Amino acid sequence: CASSSTGNTIYF.

The rearrangement uses TRBV7-6 and TRBJ2-5; 7 positions match TRBD2. CDR1 and CDR2 (germline): SGHVS, FNYEAQ. The CDR3 runs 17 residues. V trimming: 1 base; J trimming: 0 bases; junction bases outside the gene matches: 8. The CDR3 loop is CASSLGAFGRYQETQYF. The CDR3 bases are TGTGCCAGCAGCTTAGGTGCCTTCGGGAGGTACCAAGAGACCCAGTACTTC.

This chain joins TRBV7-9 and TRBJ2-7, with TRBD2 identical over 8 bases. The germline V gene has CDR1 SEHNR and CDR2 FQNEAQ (reference sequence). The CDR3 has 13 amino acids. Trimming removed 5 bases from V and 3 bases from J; junction bases left unmatched: 3. CDR3 sequence (DNA): TGTGCCAGCAGCCACGGGACTAGCTACGAGCAGTACTTC. It translates to CASSHGTSYEQYF.

The chain employs TRBV11-2 and TRBJ2-5, with 7 bases fitting TRBD1. J gave up 5 bases and V 4 bases, and 10 bases lay outside the gene matches. CDR3 length equals 15 residues. CDR1 SGHAT and CDR2 FQNNGV come from the germline V gene. In DNA, the CDR3 is TGTGCCAGCAGCTCCCTACAGGGGTTTGAGGAGACCCAGTACTTC. Its protein is CASSSLQGFEETQYF.

The CDR3 is CASSARLAASTDTQYF. The CDR3 nucleotides read TGTGCCAGCAGCGCCAGACTAGCGGCTAGCACAGATACGCAGTATTTT. The V gene is TRBV9, the J gene TRBJ2-3; TRBD2 agrees at 9 bases. This CDR3 spans 16 amino acids. Germline V gives CDR1 SGDLS, CDR2 YYNGEE. Unmatched junction bases numbered 5, after V lost 3 bases and J lost 0 bases.

V usage is TRBV9 and J usage is TRBJ2-2; tentative D call: TRBD2 (5 bases). In germline, CDR1 is SGDLS, CDR2 YYNGEE. Trimming took 5 bases from V and 2 from J, leaving 10 bases between them. This CDR3 spans 14 amino acids. CDR3 in amino acids: CASRGSPNTGELFF. The CDR3 DNA reads TGTGCCAGCAGGGGGAGCCCTAACACCGGGGAGCTGTTTTTT.

The chain links TRBV29-1 to TRBJ2-1; no firm D call. The V and J ends lost 2 bases and 9 bases respectively, with 5 bases between them. The germline CDR1 and CDR2 sequences are SQVTM and ANQGSEA. This CDR3 is built from 10 residues. The CDR3: CSVEISEQFF. The CDR3, as DNA: TGCAGCGTTGAAATTAGTGAGCAGTTCTTC.

The J gene is TRBJ1-3, the V gene TRBV9, with D possibly TRBD1 on 6 matching bases. The CDR3 runs to 14 residues. Trimming took 0 bases from V and 2 from J, leaving 6 bases between them. The germline gives CDR1 SGDLS, CDR2 YYNGEE. CDR3 region: CASSVDRAGNTIYF. The CDR3 DNA is TGTGCCAGCAGCGTAGACAGGGCTGGAAACACCATATATTTT.

The CDR3 protein is CASSLTGSSYEQYF. CDR3 DNA sequence: TGTGCCAGCAGCTTAACAGGGAGCTCCTACGAGCAGTACTTC. This chain links TRBV7-9 with TRBJ2-7; D possibly corresponds to TRBD1 (6 bases). The length of the CDR3 is 14 residues. V lost 2 bases to trimming and J lost 0 bases, with 8 bases between them. Germline lookup yields CDR1 SEHNR and CDR2 FQNEAQ (reference sequence).

Only a few counts were recorded for this clone. The junction and the germline gene differ at one end; a read error may be behind it. The rearrangement links TRBV19 to TRBJ1-4; a possible D gene is TRBD1 (6 bases). This CDR3 has 11 amino acids. The germline gives CDR1 LNHDA, CDR2 SQIVND (reference sequence). In DNA form, the CDR3 reads TGTGCCAGTAGTATAGCCGGGACAATCCGTTTT. Its protein product is CASSIAGTIRF.

The V call is TRBV28, the J call TRBJ2-7, with 8 bases identical to TRBD1. This CDR3 contains 13 residues. CDR1 and CDR2 from the germline V gene are MDHEN and SYDVKM. V lost 7 bases and J lost 8; bases outside the gene matches: 10. The CDR3 reads CASTETGVFQQYF. CDR3 coding DNA: TGTGCCAGCACTGAGACAGGGGTCTTTCAGCAGTACTTC.

The V and J genes are TRBV6-5 and TRBJ2-7, with D perhaps matching TRBD2 (5 bases). Germline-derived CDR1 and CDR2 are MNHEY and SVGAGI. Trimming pared 2 bases from V and 0 bases from J, leaving 8 bases between. The CDR3 totals 14 residues. The CDR3 loop is CASSYGRHSYEQYF. DNA for the CDR3: TGTGCCAGCAGTTACGGGAGACACTCCTACGAGCAGTACTTC.

The chain employs TRBV5-4 and TRBJ2-7, with 7 bases fitting TRBD2. J gave up 2 bases and V 4 bases, and 12 bases lay outside the gene matches. The CDR3 length is 16 residues. CDR1 is SGHNT, CDR2 YYREEE, per germline (reference sequence). The CDR3 loop reads CASSPGGSSRPYEQYF. The DNA for the CDR3 is TGTGCCAGCAGCCCCGGGGGGTCTTCCCGTCCCTACGAGCAGTACTTC. The variable domain in full, completed from reference TRBV5-4 and TRBJ2-7, reads ETGVTQSPTHLIKTRGQQVTLRCSSQSGHNTVSWYQQALGQGPQFIFQYYREEENGRGNFPPRFSGLQFPNYSSELNVNALELDDSALYLCASSPGGSSRPYEQYFGPGTRLTVT.